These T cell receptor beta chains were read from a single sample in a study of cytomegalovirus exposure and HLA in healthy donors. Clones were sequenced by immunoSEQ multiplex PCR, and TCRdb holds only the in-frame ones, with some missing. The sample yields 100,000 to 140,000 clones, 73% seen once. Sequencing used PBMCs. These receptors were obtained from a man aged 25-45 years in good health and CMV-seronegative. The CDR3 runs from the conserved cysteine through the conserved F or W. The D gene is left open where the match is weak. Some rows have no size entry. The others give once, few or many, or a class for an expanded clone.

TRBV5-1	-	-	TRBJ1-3	TGCGCCAGCAGCTTTACATCGGGGAGCTCTGGAAACACCATATATTTT	CASSFTSGSSGNTIYF
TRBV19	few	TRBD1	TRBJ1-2	TGTGCCAGCACCCGGGACAGGGGACGAGGCTATGGCTACACCTTC	CASTRDRGRGYGYTF
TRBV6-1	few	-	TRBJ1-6	TGTGCCAGCAGTGAATCGGGGGTCCGATATGCTTCACCCCTCCACTTT	CASSESGVRYASPLHF
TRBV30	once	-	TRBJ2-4	TGTGCCTGGAGGGGCTCGGGGGAGCGGGCTCCAGCCAAAAACATTCAGTACTTC	CAWRGSGERAPAKNIQYF
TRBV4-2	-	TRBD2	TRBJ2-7	TGTGCCAGCAGCCAATCGGGAGGGACTGCCTACGAGCAGTACTTC	CASSQSGGTAYEQYF
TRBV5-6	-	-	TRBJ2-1	TGTGCCAGCAGCTTGGACCCAAGACTAGATAGTGAGCAGTTCTTC	CASSLDPRLDSEQFF
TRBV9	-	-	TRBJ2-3	TGTGCCAGCAGCCCCCGCCAGGGCACAGATACGCAGTATTTT	CASSPRQGTDTQYF
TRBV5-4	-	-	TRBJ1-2	TGTGCCAGCAGCACTGACAGGAACTATGGCTACACCTTC	CASSTDRNYGYTF
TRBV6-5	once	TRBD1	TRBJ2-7	TGTGCCAGCAGCTTTCGGGGGACAGGGGGAGGAGAGCAGTACTTC	CASSFRGTGGGEQYF
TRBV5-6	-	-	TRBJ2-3	TGTGCCAGCAGCTTGGAGGGGGTCCTTGGCACAGATACGCAGTATTTT	CASSLEGVLGTDTQYF
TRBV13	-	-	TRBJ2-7	TGTGCCAGCAGCGTCTTCCCCGGCGAGCAGTACTTC	CASSVFPGEQYF
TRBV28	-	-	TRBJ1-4	TGTGCCAGCAGTTTAGGCGGGAAGAATAATGAAAAACTGTTTTTT	CASSLGGKNNEKLFF
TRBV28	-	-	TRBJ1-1	TGTGCCAGCAGTCCGGGAGGGCAGATGAACACTGAAGCTTTCTTT	CASSPGGQMNTEAFF
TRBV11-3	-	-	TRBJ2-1	TGTGCCAGCAGCTCCCAAGTCCTACCCTACAATGAGCAGTTCTTC	CASSSQVLPYNEQFF
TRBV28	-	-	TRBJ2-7	TGTGCCAGCAGTCACGGGGGGCAATACGAGCAGTACTTC	CASSHGGQYEQYF
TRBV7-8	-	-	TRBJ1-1	TGTGCCAGCAGTTTGAGGATAACTGAAGCTTTCTTT	CASSLRITEAFF
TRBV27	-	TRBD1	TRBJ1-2	TGTGCCAGCAGGGACACAGGGGGCAGGAGGTATGGCTACACCTTC	CASRDTGGRRYGYTF
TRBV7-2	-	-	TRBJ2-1	TGTGCCAGCAGAACCTCTAGCAATGAGCAGTTCTTC	CASRTSSNEQFF
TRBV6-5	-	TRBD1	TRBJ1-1	TGTGCCAGCCTGGGACAGGGGCTTAACACTGAAGCTTTCTTT	CASLGQGLNTEAFF
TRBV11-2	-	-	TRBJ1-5	TGTGCCAGCAGCTTACAGGGTCAGGGGCCCCAGCATTTT	CASSLQGQGPQHF
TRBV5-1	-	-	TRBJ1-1	TGCGCCAGCAGCTTGGCCGGGGGGGAGAACACTGAAGCTTTCTTT	CASSLAGGENTEAFF
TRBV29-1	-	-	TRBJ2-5	TGCAGCGTTGTCCAGATGGGAGCCCAAGAGACCCAGTACTTC	CSVVQMGAQETQYF
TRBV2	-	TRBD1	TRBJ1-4	TGTGCCAGCATCGAGACAGGGGGCGCTTCTGAAAAACTGTTTTTT	CASIETGGASEKLFF
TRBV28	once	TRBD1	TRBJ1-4	TGTGCCAGCAGTACCAGGACAGGGGGCAGTGAAAAACTGTTTTTT	CASSTRTGGSEKLFF